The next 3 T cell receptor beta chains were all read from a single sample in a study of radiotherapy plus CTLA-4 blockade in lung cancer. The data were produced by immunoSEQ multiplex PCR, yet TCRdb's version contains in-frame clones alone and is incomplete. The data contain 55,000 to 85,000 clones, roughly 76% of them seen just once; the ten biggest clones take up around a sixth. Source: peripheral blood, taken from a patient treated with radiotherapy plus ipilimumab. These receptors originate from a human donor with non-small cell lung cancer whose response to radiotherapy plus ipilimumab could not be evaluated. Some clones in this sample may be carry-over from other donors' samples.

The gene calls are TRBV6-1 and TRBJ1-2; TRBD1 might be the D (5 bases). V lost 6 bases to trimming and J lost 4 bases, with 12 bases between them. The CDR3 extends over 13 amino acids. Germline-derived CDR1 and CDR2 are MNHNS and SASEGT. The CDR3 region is CASRVTVLYGYTF. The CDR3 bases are TGTGCCAGCAGGGTGACAGTACTCTATGGCTACACCTTC.

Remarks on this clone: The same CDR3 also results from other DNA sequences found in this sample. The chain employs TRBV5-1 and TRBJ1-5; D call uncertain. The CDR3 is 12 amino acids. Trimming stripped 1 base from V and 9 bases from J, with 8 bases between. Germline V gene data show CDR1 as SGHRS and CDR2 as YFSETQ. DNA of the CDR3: TGCGCCAGCAGCTTGCTCCCCCCGCCCCAGCATTTT. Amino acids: CASSLLPPPQHF. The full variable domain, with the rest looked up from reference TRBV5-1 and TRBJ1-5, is KAGVTQTPRYLIKTRGQQVTLSCSPISGHRSVSWYQQTPGQGLQFLFEYFSETQRNKGNFPGRFSGRQFSNSRSEMNVSTLELGDSALYLCASSLLPPPQHFGDGTRLSIL.

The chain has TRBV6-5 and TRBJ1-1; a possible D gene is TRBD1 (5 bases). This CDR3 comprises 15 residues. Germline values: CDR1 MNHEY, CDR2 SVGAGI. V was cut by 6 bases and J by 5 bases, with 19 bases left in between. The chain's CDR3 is CASRRGGREGTEAFF. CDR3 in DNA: TGTGCCAGCAGGCGGGGGGGACGTGAGGGGACTGAAGCTTTCTTT.